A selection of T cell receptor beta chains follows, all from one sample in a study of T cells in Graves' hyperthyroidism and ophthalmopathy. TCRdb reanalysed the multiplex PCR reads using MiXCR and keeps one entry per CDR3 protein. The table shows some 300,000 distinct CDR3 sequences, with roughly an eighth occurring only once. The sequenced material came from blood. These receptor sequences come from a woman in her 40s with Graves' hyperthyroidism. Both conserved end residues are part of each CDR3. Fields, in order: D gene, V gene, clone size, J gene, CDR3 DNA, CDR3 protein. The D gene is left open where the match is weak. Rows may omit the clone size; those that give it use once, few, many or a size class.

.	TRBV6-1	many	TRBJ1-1	TGTGCCAGCAGTCCGCCGGGGTGGGGTAGTGATGAAGCTTTCTTT	CASSPPGWGSDEAFF
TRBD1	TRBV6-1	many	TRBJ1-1	TGTGCCAGCAGCCACACAGGGGGAAGGACTGAAGCTTTCTTT	CASSHTGGRTEAFF
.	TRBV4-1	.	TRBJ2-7	TGCGCCAGCAGCCAAGAAGGGGGGGTCGGACAGGGAATAAGACCGGGTGAGCAGTACTTC	CASSQEGGVGQGIRPGEQYF
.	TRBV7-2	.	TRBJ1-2	TGTGCCAGCAGCTTAGACGGGGGGAGCTATGGCTACACCTTC	CASSLDGGSYGYTF
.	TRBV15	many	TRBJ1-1	TGTGCCACCAGCGGTGAGAGGAGGGGTACTGAAGCTTTCTTT	CATSGERRGTEAFF
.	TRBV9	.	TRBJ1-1	TGTGCCAGCAGCCCGCAGGGCTACGGGGGAACTGAAGCTTTCTTT	CASSPQGYGGTEAFF
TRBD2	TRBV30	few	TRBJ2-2	TGTGCCTGGAGTGGCGCAGGAGCGGGGTGGAACACCGGGGAGCTGTTTTTT	CAWSGAGAGWNTGELFF
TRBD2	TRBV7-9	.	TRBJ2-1	TGTGCCAGCAGCTTAGTATCGGCTAGCGGGTGGGATGAGCAGTTCTTC	CASSLVSASGWDEQFF
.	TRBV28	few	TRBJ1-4	TGTGCCGGCAGTTTAGAGGGTGAAAAACTGTTTTTT	CAGSLEGEKLFF
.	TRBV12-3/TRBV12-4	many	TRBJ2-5	TGTGCCGGTTCCCAGGGGCCCCAAGAGACCCAGTACTTC	CAGSQGPQETQYF
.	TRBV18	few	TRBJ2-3	TGTGCCAGCTCACCACAACGGCTATTCACAGATACGCAGTATTTT	CASSPQRLFTDTQYF
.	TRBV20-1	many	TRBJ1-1	TGCAGTGCTAGATCGGCCGGACCGAACACTGAAGCTTTCTTT	CSARSAGPNTEAFF
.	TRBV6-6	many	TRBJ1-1	TGTGCCAGCAGTTACCAAGGGGCTGTGAACACTGAAGCTTTCTTT	CASSYQGAVNTEAFF
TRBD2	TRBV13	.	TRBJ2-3	TGTGCCAGCAGCCTCCGAGCGGGAGCCGGAACAGATACGCAGTATTTT	CASSLRAGAGTDTQYF
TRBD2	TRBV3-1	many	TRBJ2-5	TGTGCCAGCAGCCGGACGGGAGGGCTCCAAGAGACCCAGTACTTC	CASSRTGGLQETQYF
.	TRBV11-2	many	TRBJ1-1	TGTGCCAGCAGCAGCTACCTGAACACTGAAGCTTTCTTT	CASSSYLNTEAFF
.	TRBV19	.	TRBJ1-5	TGTGCCACCAAGAACCCCCCCGATCAGCCCCAGCATTTT	CATKNPPDQPQHF
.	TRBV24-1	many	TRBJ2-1	TGTGCCACCAGTGATTTTACCGGGACGAACTACAATGAGCAGTTCTTC	CATSDFTGTNYNEQFF
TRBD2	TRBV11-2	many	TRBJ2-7	TGTGCCAGCAGCCTCCTCGGGGGGATCGAGGGGGAGCAGTACTTC	CASSLLGGIEGEQYF
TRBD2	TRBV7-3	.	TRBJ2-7	TGTGCCAGCAGCTTACCTGGACTAGCGGGAATCAACGAGCAGTACTTC	CASSLPGLAGINEQYF
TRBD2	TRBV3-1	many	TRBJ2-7	TGTGCCAGCAGCCTTAGCGGGGCTGGGCGCGAGCAGTACTTC	CASSLSGAGREQYF
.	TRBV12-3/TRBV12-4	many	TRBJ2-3	TGTGCCAGCAGTTTCAGTGGGAGCCTGGGAGCGGCCCCCACAGATACGCAGTATTTT	CASSFSGSLGAAPTDTQYF
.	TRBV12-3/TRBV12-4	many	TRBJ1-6	TGTGCCAGCAGTCCGATCCCCGGGACACCGCTTGACTTT	CASSPIPGTPLDF
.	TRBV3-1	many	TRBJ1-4	TGTGCCAGCAGCCTCCGGACTCCTAATGAAAAACTGTTTTTT	CASSLRTPNEKLFF
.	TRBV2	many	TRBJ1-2	TGTGCCAGCAGTGGGGACCGCGGCCCGTATGGCTACACCTTC	CASSGDRGPYGYTF
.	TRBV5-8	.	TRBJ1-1	TGTGCCAGCAGCTTGGGAATATGGGGGCCTATGAACACTGAAGCTTTCTTT	CASSLGIWGPMNTEAFF
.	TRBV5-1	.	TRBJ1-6	TGCGCCAGCAGCTTTAATTCTGGGCCTCGTTCACCCCTCCACTTT	CASSFNSGPRSPLHF
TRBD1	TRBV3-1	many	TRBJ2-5	TGTGCCAGCAGCGGACGGACAGGGTTGGAGACCCAGTACTTC	CASSGRTGLETQYF
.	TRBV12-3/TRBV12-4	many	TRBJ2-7	TGTGCCAGCAGTTTCGGGCGGACACCCCTGGGGTACGAGCAGTACTTC	CASSFGRTPLGYEQYF
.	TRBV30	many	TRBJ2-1	TGTGCCTGGAGTCGCGGCGACGATGAGCAGTTCTTC	CAWSRGDDEQFF
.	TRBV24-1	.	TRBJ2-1	TGTGCCACCAGTGACAATCTAGCGACTTACAATGAGCAGTCCTTC	CATSDNLATYNEQSF
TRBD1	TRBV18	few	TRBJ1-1	TGTGCCAGCTCACTAGGGACAGGGGGTGTGAACACTGAAGCTTTCTTT	CASSLGTGGVNTEAFF
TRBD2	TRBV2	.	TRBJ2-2	TGTGCCAGCAGCCCTCGACTAGCGATCACCGGGGAGCTGTTTTTT	CASSPRLAITGELFF
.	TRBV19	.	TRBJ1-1	TGTGCCAGTAGCGTGGCAGGCACTGAAGCTTTCTTT	CASSVAGTEAFF
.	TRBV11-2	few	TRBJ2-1	TGTGCCAGCAGCTTAGAGCGGGAAAGCTCCTACAATGGGCAGTTCTTC	CASSLERESSYNGQFF
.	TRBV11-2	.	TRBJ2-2	TGTGCCAGCAGCTTAGATCTGAGGGGGTGGACCGGGGATCTGTTTTTT	CASSLDLRGWTGDLFF
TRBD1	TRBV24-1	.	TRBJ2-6	TGTGCCACCAGTGGGACAGGGGGCGCCGCTGGGGCCAACGTCCTGACTTTC	CATSGTGGAAGANVLTF
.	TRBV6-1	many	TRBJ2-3	TGTGCCAGCAAGACGAGCGGGAGGACAGGGGATACGCAGTATTTT	CASKTSGRTGDTQYF
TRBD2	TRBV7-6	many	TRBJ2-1	TGTGCCAGCAGCTTAGGTCCTCTAGCGGATAGCTCCTACAATGAGCAGTTCTTC	CASSLGPLADSSYNEQFF
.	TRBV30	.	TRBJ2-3	TGTGCCTGGAGTGTCCTAGACGATACGCAGTATTTT	CAWSVLDDTQYF
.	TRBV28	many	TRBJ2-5	TGTGCCAGCAGTCCTTTGTCATTGACAGTCCAAGAGACCCAGTACTTC	CASSPLSLTVQETQYF
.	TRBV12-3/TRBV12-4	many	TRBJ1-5	TGTGCCAGCAGTAGTTTACAGTTTGGTTTTCAGCCCCAGCATTTT	CASSSLQFGFQPQHF
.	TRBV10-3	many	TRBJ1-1	TGTGCCATCAGTGAGTCGTTGGGCCAACTTGAAGCTTTCTTT	CAISESLGQLEAFF
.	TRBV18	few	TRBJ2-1	TGTGCCAGCTCACCACCGTCTCAGGGACCAAACAATGAGCAGTTCTTC	CASSPPSQGPNNEQFF
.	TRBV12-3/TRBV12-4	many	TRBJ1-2	TGTGCCAGCAGTCCATCGGAGGGCTACACCTTC	CASSPSEGYTF
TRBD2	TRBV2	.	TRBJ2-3	TGTGCCAGGACTAGCGGGAGGGATGGCACAGATACGCAGTATTTT	CARTSGRDGTDTQYF
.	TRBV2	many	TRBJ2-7	TGTGCCAGCAGTGATGGGGGAGAGCCTTTCGAGCAGTACTTC	CASSDGGEPFEQYF
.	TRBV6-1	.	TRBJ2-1	TGTGCCAGCGCATCGGACAGTTCTTCCTACAATGAGCAGTTCTTC	CASASDSSSYNEQFF
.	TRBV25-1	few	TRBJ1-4	TGTGCCAGCAGTGAAATAGGTCGGGCGGTAAATGAAAAACTGTTTTTT	CASSEIGRAVNEKLFF
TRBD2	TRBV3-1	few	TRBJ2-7	TGTGCCAGCAGCCAAAGGGGACTAGCGGGAGGGAGGTACGAGCAGTACTTC	CASSQRGLAGGRYEQYF
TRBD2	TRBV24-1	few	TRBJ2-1	TGTGCCACCAGTTCGGGGGGCTCCTACAATGAGCAGTTCTTC	CATSSGGSYNEQFF
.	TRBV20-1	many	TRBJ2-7	TGCAGTGCTAGAGATCTACTCGGGTACGAGCAGTACTTC	CSARDLLGYEQYF